The 22 T cell receptor beta chains reported below all come from one sample, sequenced in a study of response to subunit inactivated influenza vaccine. TCRdb passed the RT-PCR reads through MiXCR, listing each CDR3 protein once. The sample holds about 500,000 distinct CDR3 sequences; about 7.2% are singletons and the top ten take roughly 13%. This specimen was PBMCs from blood, taken 23 to 25 months after vaccination. The receptors were sampled from a man between 50 and 75 years old who received an inactivated influenza vaccine.

The rearrangement links TRBV19 to TRBJ2-1; D gene unclear. V was shortened by 4 bases and J by 10 bases, with 17 bases between the two germline ends. The CDR3 totals 14 residues. Germline V gene data show CDR1 as LNHDA and CDR2 as SQIVND (reference sequence). The CDR3 region is CASSKPPRPEEQFF. DNA for the CDR3: TGTGCCAGTAGTAAACCCCCTAGGCCAGAGGAGCAGTTCTTC.

There are many counts of this clonotype. The chain links TRBV24-1 to TRBJ2-7; D not resolved. CDR1 is KGHDR, CDR2 SFDVKD, per germline. Trimming stripped 1 base from V and 12 bases from J, with 12 bases between. The CDR3 is 12 residues long. The CDR3 DNA follows: TGTGCCACCAGTGATTTTGGTAGGGAACGGTACTTC. This translates into CATSDFGRERYF.

This clonotype has more than one count but fewer than ten. V usage is TRBV5-1 and J usage is TRBJ2-3; the match to TRBD2 covers 7 bases. Germline values: CDR1 SGHRS, CDR2 YFSETQ. J gave up 6 bases and V 0 bases, and 10 bases lay outside the gene matches. The CDR3 is 16 residues long. CDR3 residues: CASSLELAGAFDTQYF. DNA of the CDR3: TGCGCCAGCAGCTTGGAATTGGCGGGAGCGTTTGATACGCAGTATTTT. Supplemented by reference TRBV5-1 and TRBJ2-3, the full variable domain reads KAGVTQTPRYLIKTRGQQVTLSCSPISGHRSVSWYQQTPGQGLQFLFEYFSETQRNKGNFPGRFSGRQFSNSRSEMNVSTLELGDSALYLCASSLELAGAFDTQYFGPGTRLTVL.

In this sample, this clonotype turned up a few times. This chain joins TRBV20-1 and TRBJ2-3; D is tentatively TRBD1 or TRBD2 (5 bases each). CDR3 size: 12 residues. The germline V gene has CDR1 DFQATT and CDR2 SNEGSKA (reference sequence). The V gene lost 5 bases and the J gene lost 2 bases, with 8 bases spanning the gap. The CDR3 reads CSAGDHTDTQYF. The CDR3 DNA reads TGCAGTGCTGGGGACCACACAGATACGCAGTATTTT.

This clonotype was seen more than once but under ten times. V gene TRBV6-2 or TRBV6-3 combines with J gene TRBJ1-3; perhaps TRBD1 as D (6 bases). V lost 6 bases and J 0 bases, leaving 12 bases between the germline ends. The CDR3 length is 15 residues. The V gene's germline CDR1 is MNHEY and CDR2 SVGEGT. The CDR3 nucleotides read TGTGCCAGCAGCCGACTGGACAGCTCTGGAAACACCATATATTTT. Protein: CASSRLDSSGNTIYF.

The sample holds a few counts of this clonotype. The chain links TRBV28 to TRBJ2-1; D possibly uses TRBD1 or TRBD2 (5 bases each). The CDR3 has 18 amino acids. With 7 bases removed from V and 10 bases from J, the gap between germline ends came to 32 bases. The germline gives CDR1 MDHEN, CDR2 SYDVKM. CDR3 loop: CASTPSTLESETGAEQFF. As DNA, the CDR3 is TGTGCCAGCACCCCCTCGACTTTGGAGTCGGAGACCGGGGCGGAGCAGTTCTTC.

This clonotype was seen more than once but under ten times. CDR3 amino acids: CASFEGGPPDTQYF. The CDR3 DNA sequence: TGTGCCAGTTTCGAGGGAGGGCCGCCGGATACGCAGTATTTT. The rearrangement joins TRBV7-2 to TRBJ2-3; TRBD2 agrees at 7 bases. V gave up 9 bases and J gave up 6 bases; unmatched junction bases: 12. CDR3 length: 14 residues. Per the germline V gene, CDR1 is SGHTA and CDR2 is FQGNSA.

The chain couples TRBV4-2 to TRBJ2-3; the D is unclear. Germline CDR1 and CDR2: LGHNA and YNFKEQ. CDR3 length: 15 amino acids. V dropped 0 bases and J dropped 4 bases, with 11 bases sitting between them. The CDR3 region has the DNA TGTGCCAGCAGCCAAGATGGAGTTATCGCAGATACGCAGTATTTT. It translates to CASSQDGVIADTQYF.

This clonotype was counted a few times. J is TRBJ2-1 and V is TRBV29-1, with 9 positions matching TRBD1. Germline V CDR1 and CDR2: SQVTM, ANQGSEA. The CDR3 is made up of 13 amino acids. V lost 7 bases to trimming and J lost 1 base; unmatched junction nucleotides: 2. Here the CDR3 reads CSAGTGSYNEQFF. DNA of the CDR3: TGCAGCGCAGGGACAGGGTCCTACAATGAGCAGTTCTTC.

This rearrangement joins TRBV4-2 to TRBJ2-6; unclear D gene. CDR1 is LGHNA, CDR2 YNFKEQ, per germline. This CDR3 region has 17 residues. V was shortened by 0 bases and J by 0 bases, with 9 bases between the two germline ends. CDR3 loop: CASSQDPASSGANVLTF. The CDR3 DNA reads TGTGCCAGCAGCCAAGACCCCGCGAGCTCTGGGGCCAACGTCCTGACTTTC.

In its sample, this clonotype was seen many times. The rearrangement joins TRBV29-1 to TRBJ2-7; 9 bases fit TRBD1. Unmatched junction bases numbered 4, after V lost 7 bases and J lost 3 bases. Germline CDR1 and CDR2: SQVTM and ANQGSEA. The CDR3 totals 12 residues. The CDR3 is CSGVDRGYEQYF. The CDR3 coding sequence is TGCAGCGGGGTGGACAGGGGCTACGAGCAGTACTTC.

This clonotype was seen at least ten times. The CDR3 sequence is CASRFQTGIHNEQFF. The CDR3 nucleotides are TGTGCCAGCAGGTTCCAAACAGGGATCCACAATGAGCAGTTCTTC. The chain recombines TRBV7-2 with TRBJ2-1; tentatively, D is TRBD1 (6 bases). This CDR3 has 15 residues. The germline CDR1 and CDR2 sequences are SGHTA and FQGNSA. V lost 6 bases to trimming and J lost 5 bases, with 17 bases between them. Together with reference TRBV7-2 and TRBJ2-1, the CDR3 gives the full variable domain: GAGVSQSPSNKVTEKGKDVELRCDPISGHTALYWYRQSLGQGLEFLIYFQGNSAPDKSGLPSDRFSAERTGGSVSTLTIQRTQQEDSAVYLCASRFQTGIHNEQFFGPGTRLTVL.

This chain connects TRBV5-1 to TRBJ2-1; 8 bases align to TRBD2. This CDR3 has 15 amino acids. V dropped 0 bases and J dropped 4; count of bases not matched to a gene: 3. CDR1 and CDR2 from the germline V gene are SGHRS and YFSETQ. As DNA, the CDR3 is TGCGCCAGCAGCTTGGATAGCGGGACGTACAATGAGCAGTTCTTC. This codes for CASSLDSGTYNEQFF.

There are a few counts of this clonotype. The gene calls are TRBV5-1 and TRBJ1-1; D call uncertain. Trimming removed 1 base at V and 1 base at J, with 8 bases between. This CDR3 has 14 amino acids. Germline-derived CDR1 and CDR2 are SGHRS and YFSETQ. The CDR3 nucleotides read TGCGCCAGCAGCTTGCGTCTCACGAACACTGAAGCTTTCTTT. Protein: CASSLRLTNTEAFF. The whole variable domain, remainder taken from reference TRBV5-1 and TRBJ1-1, is KAGVTQTPRYLIKTRGQQVTLSCSPISGHRSVSWYQQTPGQGLQFLFEYFSETQRNKGNFPGRFSGRQFSNSRSEMNVSTLELGDSALYLCASSLRLTNTEAFFGQGTRLTVV.

The table lists this clonotype with a few counts. CDR3 loop: CASSPGWGTQYF. In DNA form, the CDR3 reads TGTGCCAGCAGCCCAGGGTGGGGCACGCAGTATTTT. The chain has TRBV12-3 or TRBV12-4 and TRBJ2-3; D is perhaps TRBD1 (5 bases). The germline V and J ends were trimmed by 6 bases and 9 bases, with 13 bases remaining between them. The CDR3 totals 12 residues.

In its sample, this clonotype was seen many times. V gene TRBV12-3 or TRBV12-4 combines with J gene TRBJ2-3; D is ambiguous. The germline V and J ends were trimmed by 3 bases and 7 bases, with 11 bases remaining between them. The CDR3 extends over 13 amino acids. In nucleotides, the CDR3 is TGTGCCAGCAGTTTGGACCGCCTAAATACGCAGTATTTT. Translated, it gives CASSLDRLNTQYF.

The table lists this clonotype with a few counts. The rearrangement uses TRBV27 and TRBJ2-1; 11 bases are a match to TRBD2. With V trimmed by 5 bases and J by 6 bases, 3 bases remained unmatched. CDR3 size: 14 residues. Germline V lookup: CDR1 MNHEY, CDR2 SMNVEV (reference sequence). CDR3 sequence reads: CASSNLAGGNEQFF. In DNA form, the CDR3 reads TGTGCCAGCAGTAATCTAGCGGGGGGCAATGAGCAGTTCTTC.

This clonotype was seen a few times. V gene TRBV18 combines with J gene TRBJ2-2; D is perhaps TRBD2 (6 bases). The germline V and J ends were trimmed by 3 bases and 5 bases, with 16 bases remaining between them. The germline CDR1 and CDR2 sequences are KGHSH and LQKENI. The CDR3 length is 16 residues. Here the CDR3 DNA reads TGTGCCAGCTCACCTGGAGGGATTGGAGTAACCGGGGAGCTGTTTTTT. Translating it yields CASSPGGIGVTGELFF. The whole variable domain, filled in from reference TRBV18 and TRBJ2-2, reads NAGVMQNPRHLVRRRGQEARLRCSPMKGHSHVYWYRQLPEEGLKFMVYLQKENIIDESGMPKERFSAEFPKEGPSILRIQQVVRGDSAAYFCASSPGGIGVTGELFFGEGSRLTVL.

CDR3 sequence reads: CASSPQLGATYEQYF. The CDR3 region has the DNA TGTGCCAGTAGTCCCCAGCTCGGGGCCACCTACGAGCAGTACTTC. The genes are TRBV19 and TRBJ2-7, with D possibly being TRBD1 or TRBD2 (5 bases each). This CDR3 contains 15 residues. Looked up from germline, CDR1 is LNHDA and CDR2 is SQIVND (reference sequence). V was clipped by 5 bases and J by 2 bases, with 16 bases between them.

This clonotype was seen ten or more times. The J gene is TRBJ2-5, the V gene TRBV12-3 or TRBV12-4; 8 bases are shared with TRBD1. The CDR3 consists of 14 residues. Trimming at V came to 3 bases and at J to 3 bases, leaving 3 bases not matched to a gene. The CDR3: CASSLRQGKETQYF. The DNA of the CDR3 is TGTGCCAGCAGTTTGCGACAGGGGAAAGAGACCCAGTACTTC.

This clonotype was recorded at least ten times. The genes are TRBV18 and TRBJ1-1, with D tentatively TRBD1 (6 bases). CDR3 length: 14 amino acids. Germline V gene data show CDR1 as KGHSH and CDR2 as LQKENI. The V end lost 1 base, the J end lost 0 bases, and 6 bases lay between the germline ends. Written as DNA, the CDR3 is TGTGCCAGCTCACCACAGGGGGTGAACACTGAAGCTTTCTTT. Translation gives CASSPQGVNTEAFF.

This clonotype was recorded many times. The chain links TRBV27 to TRBJ1-2; D ambiguous. The CDR3 runs to 12 residues. From germline, CDR1 is MNHEY and CDR2 SMNVEV (reference sequence). Trimming removed 5 bases at V and 13 bases at J, with 17 bases between. In DNA form, the CDR3 reads TGTGCCAGCAGTGACCCTCTTAAGAAGATCACCTTC. It translates to CASSDPLKKITF.